This note documents a single T cell receptor beta chain sequence. Its antigen is unknown. The record has no base qualities; no much larger clone is one base away. Library preparation was by the immunoSEQ multiplex PCR assay. TCRdb carries this immuneACCESS record with in-frame sequences only. Its versions omit some clonotypes, under half of them owing to an unresolved V gene in the studies checked, with the rest unexplained. The sample records about 8,000 clones, around 70% of which are singletons. Less than 1.2% of the sample is in the top ten clones. This sample is drawn from a study of cutaneous CD30+ T cell lymphoproliferative disorder and hepatitis E (dated by TCRdb to the late 2010s). According to the germline V gene, CDR1 reads MDHEN and CDR2 reads SYDVKM. From the cysteine through the phenylalanine, the CDR3 covers 14 amino acids. The entry retains the CDR3 DNA only, 42 bases that are in frame from base 1. V was cut back by 3 bases and J by 2 bases, leaving a gap of 10 bases between them.

The rearranged chain carries TRBV28 and TRBJ2-5, with no D gene named confidently. The clonotype was recovered from a human donor with a cutaneous T cell lymphoproliferative disorder associated with hepatitis E virus. Sequenced material: blood. The DNA sequence is TGTGCCAGCAGTTTCTGGCAGCCACAAGAGACCCAGTACTTC. Protein translation: CASSFWQPQETQYF.